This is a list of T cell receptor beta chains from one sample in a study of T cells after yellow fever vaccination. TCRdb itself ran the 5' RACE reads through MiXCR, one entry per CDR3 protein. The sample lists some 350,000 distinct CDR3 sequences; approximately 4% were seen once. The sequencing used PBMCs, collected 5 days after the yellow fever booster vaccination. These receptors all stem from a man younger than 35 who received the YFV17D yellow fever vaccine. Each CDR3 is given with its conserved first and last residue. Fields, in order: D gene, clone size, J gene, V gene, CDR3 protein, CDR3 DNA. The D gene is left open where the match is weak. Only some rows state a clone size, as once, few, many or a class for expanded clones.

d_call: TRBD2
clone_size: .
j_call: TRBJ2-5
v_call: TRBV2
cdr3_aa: CASNERGGRETQYF
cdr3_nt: TGTGCCAGCAACGAACGGGGGGGCCGTGAGACCCAGTACTTC

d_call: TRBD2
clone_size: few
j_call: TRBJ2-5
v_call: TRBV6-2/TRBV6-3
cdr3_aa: CASRSPGLAVPGSQYF
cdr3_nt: TGTGCCAGCAGATCCCCAGGACTAGCGGTCCCGGGGTCCCAGTACTTC

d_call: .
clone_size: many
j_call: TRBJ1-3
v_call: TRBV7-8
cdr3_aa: CASLRGMDFSGNTIYF
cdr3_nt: TGTGCCAGCCTGCGGGGTATGGATTTCTCTGGAAACACCATATATTTT

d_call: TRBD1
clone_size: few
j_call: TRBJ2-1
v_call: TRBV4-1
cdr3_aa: CASSRTGTGIDEQFF
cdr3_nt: TGCGCCAGCAGCCGTACCGGGACAGGGATCGATGAGCAGTTCTTC

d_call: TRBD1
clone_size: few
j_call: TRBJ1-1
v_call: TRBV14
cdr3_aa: CASSQDRGGAFTEAFF
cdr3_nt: TGTGCCAGCAGCCAAGATCGAGGGGGCGCATTCACTGAAGCTTTCTTT

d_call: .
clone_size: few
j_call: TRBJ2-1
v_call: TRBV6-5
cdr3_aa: CASSYTRTNEQFF
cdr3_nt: TGTGCCAGCAGTTACACGAGAACCAATGAGCAGTTCTTC

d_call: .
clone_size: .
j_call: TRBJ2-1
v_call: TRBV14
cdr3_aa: CASSSWFNEQFF
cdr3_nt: TGTGCCAGCAGCTCATGGTTCAATGAGCAGTTCTTC

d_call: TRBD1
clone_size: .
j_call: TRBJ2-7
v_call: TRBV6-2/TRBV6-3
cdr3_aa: CASSYGGTGWLGDYEQYF
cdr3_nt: TGTGCCAGCAGTTACGGCGGGACAGGGTGGCTAGGAGACTACGAGCAGTACTTC

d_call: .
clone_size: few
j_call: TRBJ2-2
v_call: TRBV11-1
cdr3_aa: CASSLDLVGTTGELFF
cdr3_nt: TGTGCCAGCAGCTTAGATTTGGTCGGGACAACCGGGGAGCTGTTTTTT

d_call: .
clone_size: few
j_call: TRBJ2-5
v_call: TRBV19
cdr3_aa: CASSTGGSQETQYF
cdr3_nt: TGTGCCAGTAGTACGGGCGGCAGTCAAGAGACCCAGTACTTC

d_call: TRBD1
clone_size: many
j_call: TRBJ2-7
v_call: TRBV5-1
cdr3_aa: CASRAQGVSYEQYF
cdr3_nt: TGCGCCAGCAGAGCACAGGGGGTTTCATACGAGCAGTACTTC

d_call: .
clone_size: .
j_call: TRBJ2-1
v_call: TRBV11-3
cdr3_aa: CASSFTSYNEQFF
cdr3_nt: TGTGCCAGCAGCTTCACCTCTTACAATGAGCAGTTCTTC

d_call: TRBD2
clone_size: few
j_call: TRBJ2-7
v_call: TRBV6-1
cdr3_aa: CASSGGDSGAVWYEQYF
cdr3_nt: TGTGCCAGCAGTGGGGGGGATAGCGGGGCCGTTTGGTACGAGCAGTACTTC

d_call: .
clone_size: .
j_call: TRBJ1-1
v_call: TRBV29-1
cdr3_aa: CSGARMNTEAFF
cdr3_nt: TGCAGCGGGGCGAGGATGAACACTGAAGCTTTCTTT

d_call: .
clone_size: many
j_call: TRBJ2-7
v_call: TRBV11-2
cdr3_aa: CASSLGRPYEQYF
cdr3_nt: TGTGCCAGCAGCCTCGGACGGCCTTACGAGCAGTACTTC

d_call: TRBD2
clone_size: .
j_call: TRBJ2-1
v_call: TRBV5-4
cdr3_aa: CASSLPSSGGYNEQFF
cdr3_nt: TGTGCCAGCAGCTTGCCCTCTAGCGGGGGATACAATGAGCAGTTCTTC

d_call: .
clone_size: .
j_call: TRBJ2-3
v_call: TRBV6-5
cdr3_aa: CASSPAFGGPPDTQYF
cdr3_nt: TGTGCCAGCAGTCCCGCCTTTGGGGGGCCCCCAGATACGCAGTATTTT

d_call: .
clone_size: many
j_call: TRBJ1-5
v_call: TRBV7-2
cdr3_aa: CASSFGGGQPQHF
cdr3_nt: TGTGCCAGCAGCTTTGGGGGTGGCCAGCCCCAGCATTTT

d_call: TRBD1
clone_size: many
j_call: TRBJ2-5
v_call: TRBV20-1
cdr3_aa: CSAISPGTGQETQYF
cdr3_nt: TGCAGTGCTATCTCACCCGGGACAGGGCAAGAGACCCAGTACTTC

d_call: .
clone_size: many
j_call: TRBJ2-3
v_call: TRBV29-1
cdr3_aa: CSVVTNTQYF
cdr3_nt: TGCAGCGTTGTAACGAATACGCAGTATTTT

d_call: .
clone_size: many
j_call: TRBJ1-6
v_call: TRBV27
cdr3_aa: CASRRTYNSPLHF
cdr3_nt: TGTGCCAGTAGACGTACCTATAATTCACCCCTCCACTTT

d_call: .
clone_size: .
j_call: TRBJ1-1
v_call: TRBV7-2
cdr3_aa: CASSLEVGEAFF
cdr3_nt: TGTGCCAGCAGCTTAGAAGTGGGGGAAGCTTTCTTT

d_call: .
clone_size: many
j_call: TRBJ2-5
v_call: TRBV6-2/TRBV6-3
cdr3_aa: CASSYLELSRETQYF
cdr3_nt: TGTGCCAGCAGTTACTTGGAGCTGTCTAGGGAGACCCAGTACTTC

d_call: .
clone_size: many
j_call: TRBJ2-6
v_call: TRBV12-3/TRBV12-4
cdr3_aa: CASSSTGSGANVLTF
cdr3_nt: TGTGCCAGCAGTTCTACAGGCTCTGGGGCCAACGTCCTGACTTTC

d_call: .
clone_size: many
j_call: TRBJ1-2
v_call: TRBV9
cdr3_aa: CASSVDEGRSRHGYTF
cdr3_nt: TGTGCCAGCAGCGTAGATGAGGGACGGTCCCGGCATGGCTACACCTTC

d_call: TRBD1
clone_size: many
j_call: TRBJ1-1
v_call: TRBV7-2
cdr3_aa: CASSPRDSPGAFF
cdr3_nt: TGTGCCAGCAGCCCACGGGACAGTCCCGGGGCTTTCTTT

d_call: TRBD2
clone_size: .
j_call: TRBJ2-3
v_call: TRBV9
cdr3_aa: CASSVTSGGFLVDTQYF
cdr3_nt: TGTGCCAGCAGCGTAACTAGCGGGGGATTCCTCGTAGATACGCAGTATTTT

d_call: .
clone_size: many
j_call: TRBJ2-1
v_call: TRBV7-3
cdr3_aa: CASSPKGLARHEQFF
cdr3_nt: TGTGCCAGCAGCCCTAAGGGGCTAGCTCGCCATGAGCAGTTCTTC

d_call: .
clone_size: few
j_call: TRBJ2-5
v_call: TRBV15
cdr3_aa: CATSKEDSGPREETQYF
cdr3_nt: TGTGCCACCAGCAAAGAAGATTCCGGGCCCAGAGAAGAGACCCAGTACTTC

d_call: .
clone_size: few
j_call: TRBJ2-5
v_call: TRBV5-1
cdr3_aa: CASSFQVQETQYF
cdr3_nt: TGCGCCAGCAGCTTCCAGGTTCAGGAGACCCAGTACTTC

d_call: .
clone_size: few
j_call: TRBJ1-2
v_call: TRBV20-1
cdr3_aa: CSASIGIGDIPYGGYTF
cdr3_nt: TGCAGTGCTAGTATAGGAATCGGGGACATACCCTATGGTGGCTACACCTTC

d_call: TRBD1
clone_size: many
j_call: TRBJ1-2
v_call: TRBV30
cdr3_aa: CAWSSGQGGYGYTF
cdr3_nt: TGTGCCTGGAGTTCCGGACAGGGAGGCTATGGCTACACCTTC

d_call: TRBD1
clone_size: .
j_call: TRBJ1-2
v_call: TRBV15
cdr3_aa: CATSVQGDYGNTF
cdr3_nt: TGTGCCACCAGCGTACAGGGGGACTATGGCAACACCTTC

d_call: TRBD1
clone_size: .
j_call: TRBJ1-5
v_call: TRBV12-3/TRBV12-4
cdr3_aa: CASSFGLGQTNQPQHF
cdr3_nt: TGTGCCAGCAGTTTCGGCCTGGGACAGACTAATCAGCCCCAGCATTTT

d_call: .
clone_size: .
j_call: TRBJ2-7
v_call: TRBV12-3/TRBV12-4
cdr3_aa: CASSYGSSRTEQYF
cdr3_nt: TGTGCCAGCAGTTATGGTTCATCGCGGACCGAGCAGTACTTC

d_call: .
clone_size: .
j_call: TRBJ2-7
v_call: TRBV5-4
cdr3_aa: CASSQRQPPYEQYF
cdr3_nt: TGTGCCAGCAGCCAGCGACAGCCCCCCTACGAGCAGTACTTC

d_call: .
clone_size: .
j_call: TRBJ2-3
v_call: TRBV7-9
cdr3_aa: CASSSGPRGFTDTQYF
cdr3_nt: TGTGCCAGCAGCTCAGGCCCTAGGGGATTCACAGATACGCAGTATTTT

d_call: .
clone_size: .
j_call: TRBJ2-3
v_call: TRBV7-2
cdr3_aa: CASSLSTADTQYF
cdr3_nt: TGTGCCAGCAGCTTGTCCACAGCAGATACGCAGTATTTT

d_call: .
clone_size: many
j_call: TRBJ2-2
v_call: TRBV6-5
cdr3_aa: CASSFYTWNTGELFF
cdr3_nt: TGTGCCAGCAGTTTTTATACGTGGAACACCGGGGAGCTGTTTTTT

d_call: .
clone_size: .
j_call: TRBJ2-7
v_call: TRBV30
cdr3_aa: CAWSGEGTTSYEQYF
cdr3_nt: TGTGCCTGGAGTGGAGAAGGGACCACCTCCTACGAGCAGTACTTC